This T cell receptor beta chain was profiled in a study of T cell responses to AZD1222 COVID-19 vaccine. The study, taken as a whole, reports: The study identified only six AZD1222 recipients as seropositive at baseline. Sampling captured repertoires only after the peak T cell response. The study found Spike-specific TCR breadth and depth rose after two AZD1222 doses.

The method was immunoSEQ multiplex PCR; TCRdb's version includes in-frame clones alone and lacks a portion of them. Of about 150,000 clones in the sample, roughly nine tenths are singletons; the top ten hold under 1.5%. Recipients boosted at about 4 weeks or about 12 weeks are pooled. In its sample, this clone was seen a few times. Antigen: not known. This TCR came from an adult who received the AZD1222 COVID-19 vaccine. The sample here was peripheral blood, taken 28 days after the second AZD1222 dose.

CDR3 sequence (DNA): TGTGCCAGCGGGGAGGGGCAAGGGAACAATGAGCAGTTCTTC. Its translation is CASGEGQGNNEQFF. The genes are TRBV7-2 and TRBJ2-1, with TRBD2 identical over 7 bases. The germline V gene has CDR1 SGHTA and CDR2 FQGNSA. The junction had 9 bases not matched to a gene; V was cut back by 8 bases and J by 5 bases. This CDR3 is built from 14 residues.